Presented here are 11 T cell receptor beta chains from one specimen sequenced in a study of blood T cells in healthy people across ages (dated by TCRdb to 2014 to 2015). The library was made by 5' RACE. TCRdb shows the sequencer as Illumina HiSeq 2500. A second 7 to 11 cycle PCR used a sample-barcoded 5' primer and a J-beta primer mix. The public reads were quality trimmed at Q25 with fastp and then assembled into clones with MiXCR by TCRdb, keeping productive beta chains. Rows matching on CDR3 protein sequence are summarized as one entry with the most common DNA and genes. The sample records about 650,000 distinct CDR3 sequences, approximately 30% of which are singletons. Of the sample, approximately 15% is held by the ten largest clones. The sample taken for sequencing was blood. The source is a woman older than 75 in good health. Donor details come from another sample of the same person, matched by shared clones.

Regarding this clonotype: A junction end diverges from the germline sequence, so it may reflect a read error. V usage is TRBV3-1 and J usage is TRBJ2-3, with TRBD1 matching 11 bases. This CDR3 has 15 residues. Germline-derived CDR1 and CDR2 are LGHDT and YNNKEL (reference sequence). CDR3: CASSHRTGGRDAQYF. CDR3 nucleotides: TGTGCCAGCAGCCACCGGACAGGGGGCAGAGATGCGCAGTATTTT.

There are many counts of this clonotype. V and J are TRBV6-5 and TRBJ2-4, with TRBD1 matching 7 bases. CDR3 length: 19 amino acids. V lost 5 bases, J lost 1 base, and 17 bases stayed unmatched. The germline CDR1 and CDR2 sequences are MNHEY and SVGAGI. In DNA form, the CDR3 reads TGTGCCAGCAGTAACCGACCCGGACAGGCCCCGGAGGCCAAAAACATTCAGTACTTC. Translated, it gives CASSNRPGQAPEAKNIQYF.

The rearrangement uses TRBV6-5 and TRBJ1-1, with D perhaps TRBD1 (5 bases). The germline V and J ends were trimmed by 4 bases and 0 bases, with 21 bases remaining between them. Germline V lookup: CDR1 MNHEY, CDR2 SVGAGI. The CDR3 runs to 18 residues. In DNA, the CDR3 is TGTGCCAGCAGTTTTAAGCCGGGACGGAAGGTTTTGAACACTGAAGCTTTCTTT. Translation gives CASSFKPGRKVLNTEAFF.

This clonotype was observed a few times. The chain employs TRBV11-3 and TRBJ2-1, with 9 bases aligning to TRBD2. CDR1 and CDR2 from the germline V gene are SGHNT and YENEEA. The trim removed 8 bases at V and 7 bases at J, leaving 6 bases unmatched. The CDR3 totals 13 residues. CDR3 nucleotide sequence: TGTGCCAGCGCGCGGGGGGGCCGGAATGAGCAGTTCTTC. As protein: CASARGGRNEQFF.

This chain uses TRBV30 with TRBJ1-2; D ambiguous. CDR3 length: 16 residues. Germline assignment: CDR1 GTSNPN and CDR2 SVGIG (reference sequence). Trimming shortened V by 0 bases and J by 3 bases, and 17 bases separated the two germline ends. CDR3 bases: TGTGCCTGGAGTGTACGATTGAGACTGATTGACTATGGCTACACCTTC. Its protein product is CAWSVRLRLIDYGYTF. The variable domain in full, completed from reference TRBV30 and TRBJ1-2, reads SQTIHQWPATLVQPVGSPLSLECTVEGTSNPNLYWYRQAAGRGLQLLFYSVGIGQISSEVPQNLSASRPQDRQFILSSKKLLLSDSGFYLCAWSVRLRLIDYGYTFGSGTRLTVV.

This clonotype was seen repeatedly, ten times or more. The V call is TRBV29-1, the J call TRBJ2-5; 8 bases map to TRBD2. The CDR3 extends over 12 amino acids. The ends lost 7 bases at V and 1 base at J; junction bases unmatched: 2. The V gene's germline CDR1 is SQVTM and CDR2 ANQGSEA. CDR3 region: CSGGTSQETQYF. The CDR3 DNA is TGCAGCGGAGGGACTAGCCAAGAGACCCAGTACTTC. Variable domain in full (rest from reference TRBV29-1 and TRBJ2-5): SAVISQKPSRDICQRGTSLTIQCQVDSQVTMMFWYRQQPGQSLTLIATANQGSEATYESGFVIDKFPISRPNLTFSTLTVSNMSPEDSSIYLCSGGTSQETQYFGPGTRLLVL.

Many counts were recorded for this clonotype. The chain couples TRBV9 to TRBJ2-1; D tentatively reads TRBD1 or TRBD2 (5 bases each). Trimming removed 5 bases at V and 7 bases at J, with 13 bases between. The CDR3 has 13 residues. Germline CDR1 SGDLS, CDR2 YYNGEE. In DNA form, the CDR3 reads TGTGCCAGCAGTATGACTGAGGGGAATGAGCAGTTCTTC. Translation: CASSMTEGNEQFF.

The table lists this clonotype with a few counts. The V gene is TRBV28, the J gene TRBJ1-1; D is perhaps TRBD1 (6 bases). Germline CDR1 reads MDHEN; CDR2 reads SYDVKM. Trimming cost V 4 bases and J 6 bases, with 6 bases left between them. The CDR3 covers 11 residues. CDR3 residues: CASSYRAEAFF. CDR3 nucleotide sequence: TGTGCCAGCAGTTACAGGGCTGAAGCTTTCTTT.

The chain joins TRBV11-3 to TRBJ2-1; 11 nucleotides line up with TRBD2. Losses at the gene ends were 0 bases for V and 6 bases for J; bases not matched to a gene: 4. Germline V CDR1 and CDR2: SGHNT, YENEEA. The CDR3 contains 16 residues. CDR3: CASSLDSGGAGNEQFF. As DNA, the CDR3 is TGTGCCAGCAGCTTAGATAGCGGGGGGGCTGGCAATGAGCAGTTCTTC.

The V call is TRBV15, the J call TRBJ2-7, with D tentatively TRBD1 (5 bases). Trimming took 1 base from V and 2 from J, leaving 12 bases between them. This CDR3 is built from 15 residues. CDR1 and CDR2 (germline): LNHNV, YYDKDF (reference sequence). CDR3 region: CATSRGGQGTYEQYF. CDR3 nucleotide sequence: TGTGCCACCAGCAGAGGTGGGCAGGGCACCTACGAGCAGTACTTC. The variable domain in full, completed from reference TRBV15 and TRBJ2-7, reads DAMVIQNPRYQVTQFGKPVTLSCSQTLNHNVMYWYQQKSSQAPKLLFHYYDKDFNNEADTPDNFQSRRPNTSFCFLDIRSPGLGDTAMYLCATSRGGQGTYEQYFGPGTRLTVT.

The V and J genes are TRBV15 and TRBJ1-5, with D possibly TRBD1 on 5 matching bases. CDR3 length: 15 residues. V was clipped by 3 bases and J by 0 bases, with 9 bases between them. Per germline, CDR1 LNHNV and CDR2 YYDKDF (reference sequence). DNA for the CDR3: TGTGCCACCAGCAGCCAGGGTAATAGCAATCAGCCCCAGCATTTT. This translates into CATSSQGNSNQPQHF.